This T cell receptor beta chain was captured in a study of blood T cell repertoires in COVID-19. Generated by immunoSEQ multiplex PCR, the TCRdb table keeps only in-frame clones and is missing some. The table shows around 300,000 clones, with approximately 92% occurring only once. The germline CDR1 and CDR2 sequences are MDHEN and SYDVKM. The V end lost 3 bases, the J end lost 0 bases, and 12 bases lay between the germline ends. The CDR3 runs to 15 residues. The sequence was collected from a young woman with COVID-19, enrolled during active disease. The chain uses TRBV28 and TRBJ2-7; a weak D match, TRBD2 (6 bases). Sequenced input: peripheral blood. In DNA, the CDR3 is TGTGCCAGCAGTTTCCGGGACTCCGTCTCCTACGAGCAGTACTTC. Translating it yields CASSFRDSVSYEQYF.